This passage covers 7 T cell receptor beta chains from one sample sequenced in a study of glioma-infiltrating T cells after dendritic cell vaccination. The time point was: after dendritic cell vaccination, including at tumor progression/relapse. Sequenced by immunoSEQ multiplex PCR; TCRdb stores in-frame clones only, minus some. The sample lists tens of thousands of clones; around 85% were seen once. The sequences come from blood, collected after dendritic cell vaccination. These receptors came from a human donor with glioblastoma.

The rearrangement links TRBV7-8 to TRBJ2-7, with 9 bases lining up with TRBD1. Germline CDR1 is SGHVS and CDR2 is FQNEAQ. After removal of 5 bases from V and 4 bases from J, the junction contained 15 bases not matched to a gene. The CDR3 sequence is 17 residues long. CDR3 amino acids: CASSHRTRTGVSYEQYF. CDR3 coding DNA: TGTGCCAGCAGCCATAGGACTAGGACAGGGGTTTCGTACGAGCAGTACTTC.

The V gene is TRBV5-4, the J gene TRBJ2-5; unclear D gene. Germline loops: CDR1 SGHNT, CDR2 YYREEE (reference sequence). V lost 0 bases and J 4 bases, leaving 7 bases between the germline ends. This CDR3 is built from 13 residues. The CDR3 sequence: CASSLVSRETQYF. Written as DNA, the CDR3 is TGTGCCAGCAGCTTGGTATCTCGAGAGACCCAGTACTTC.

This sequence joins TRBV5-5 and TRBJ1-2; D is unclear. The CDR3 runs to 12 residues. Germline CDR1 SGHKS, CDR2 YYEKEE (reference sequence). The V and J ends lost 5 bases and 3 bases respectively, with 8 bases between them. As DNA, the CDR3 is TGTGCCAGCAGTGGCAGATACTATGGCTACACCTTC. Amino acid sequence: CASSGRYYGYTF. Full variable domain (rest looked up from reference TRBV5-5 and TRBJ1-2): DAGVTQSPTHLIKTRGQQVTLRCSPISGHKSVSWYQQVLGQGPQFIFQYYEKEERGRGNFPDRFSARQFPNYSSELNVNALLLGDSALYLCASSGRYYGYTFGSGTRLTVV.

This clone occurred once. This sequence joins TRBV7-9 and TRBJ2-7, with D perhaps TRBD1 (5 bases). Per germline, CDR1 SEHNR and CDR2 FQNEAQ (reference sequence). Trimming stripped 2 bases from V and 5 bases from J, with 10 bases between. This CDR3 is built from 13 residues. The CDR3 is CASSLKGSHEQYF. CDR3 nucleotides: TGTGCCAGCAGCTTAAAGGGGTCCCACGAGCAGTACTTC.

This CDR3 is CASSLAGARTGELFF. In DNA, the CDR3 is TGTGCCAGCAGCTTAGCAGGGGCTAGGACCGGGGAGCTGTTTTTT. The chain joins TRBV7-2 to TRBJ2-2, with D tentatively TRBD1 (5 bases). The CDR3 has 15 residues. The germline gives CDR1 SGHTA, CDR2 FQGNSA. Trimming stripped 0 bases from V and 5 bases from J, with 10 bases between.

This chain links TRBV6-5 with TRBJ1-5, with D uncertain. The V gene's germline CDR1 is MNHEY and CDR2 SVGAGI. Trimming pared 6 bases from V and 0 bases from J, leaving 12 bases between. The CDR3 sequence is 15 residues long. The DNA of the CDR3 is TGTGCCAGCAGCAAAACAGAGAATAGCAATCAGCCCCAGCATTTT. Encoded protein: CASSKTENSNQPQHF.

This sequence joins TRBV12-5 and TRBJ1-2; 9 nucleotides line up with TRBD1. Germline trimming cut 9 bases from V and 4 bases from J; bases unmatched to any gene: 6. Germline V gene data show CDR1 as LGHNT and CDR2 as FRNRAP. This CDR3 contains 13 residues. CDR3 DNA sequence: TGTGCTAGCCCCTGGACAGGGGTCTATGGCTACACCTTC. It codes for CASPWTGVYGYTF.